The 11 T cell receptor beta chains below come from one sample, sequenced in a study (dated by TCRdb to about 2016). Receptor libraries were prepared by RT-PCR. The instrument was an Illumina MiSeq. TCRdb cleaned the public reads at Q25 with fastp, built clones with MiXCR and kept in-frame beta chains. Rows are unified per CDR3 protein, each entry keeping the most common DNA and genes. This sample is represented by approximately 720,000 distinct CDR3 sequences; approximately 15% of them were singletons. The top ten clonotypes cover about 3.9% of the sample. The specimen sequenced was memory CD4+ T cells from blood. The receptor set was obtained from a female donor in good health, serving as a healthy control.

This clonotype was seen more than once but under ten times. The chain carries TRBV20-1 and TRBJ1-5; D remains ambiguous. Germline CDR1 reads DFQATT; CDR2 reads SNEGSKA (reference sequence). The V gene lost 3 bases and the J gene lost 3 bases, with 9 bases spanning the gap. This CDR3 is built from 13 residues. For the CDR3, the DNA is TGCAGTGCTAGTGGCCCCCACAATCAGCCCCAGCATTTT. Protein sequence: CSASGPHNQPQHF.

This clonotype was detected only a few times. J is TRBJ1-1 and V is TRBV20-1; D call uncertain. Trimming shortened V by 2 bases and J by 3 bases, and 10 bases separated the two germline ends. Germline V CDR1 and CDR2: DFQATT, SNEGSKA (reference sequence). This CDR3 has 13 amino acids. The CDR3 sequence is CSARQHADTEAFF. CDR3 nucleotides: TGCAGTGCTAGACAGCACGCAGACACTGAAGCTTTCTTT.

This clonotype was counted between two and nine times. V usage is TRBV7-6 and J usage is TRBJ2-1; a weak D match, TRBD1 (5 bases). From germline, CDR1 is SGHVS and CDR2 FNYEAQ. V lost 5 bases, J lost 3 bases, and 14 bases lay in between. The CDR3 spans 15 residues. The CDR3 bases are TGTGCCAGCAGCGGAACCGCAGGGATCTACAATGAGCAGTTCTTC. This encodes CASSGTAGIYNEQFF.

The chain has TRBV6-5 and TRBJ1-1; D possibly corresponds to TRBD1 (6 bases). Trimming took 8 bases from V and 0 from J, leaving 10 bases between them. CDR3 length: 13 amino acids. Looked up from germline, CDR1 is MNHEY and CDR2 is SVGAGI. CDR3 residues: CASRGGLNTEAFF. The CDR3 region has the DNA TGTGCCAGCCGGGGGGGGCTGAACACTGAAGCTTTCTTT.

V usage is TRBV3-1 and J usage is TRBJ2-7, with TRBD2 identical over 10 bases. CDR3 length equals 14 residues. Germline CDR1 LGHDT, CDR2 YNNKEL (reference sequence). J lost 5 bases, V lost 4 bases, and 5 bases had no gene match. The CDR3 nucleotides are TGTGCCAGCAGCCCTCTAGCGGGAGCCAACGAGCAGTACTTC. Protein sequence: CASSPLAGANEQYF.

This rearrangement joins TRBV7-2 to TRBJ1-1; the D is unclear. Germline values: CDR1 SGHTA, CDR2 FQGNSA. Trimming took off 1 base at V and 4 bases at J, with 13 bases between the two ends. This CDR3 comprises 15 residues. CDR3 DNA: TGTGCCAGCAGCTTAGGAGTCAGTGCTGGCACTGAAGCTTTCTTT. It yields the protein CASSLGVSAGTEAFF.

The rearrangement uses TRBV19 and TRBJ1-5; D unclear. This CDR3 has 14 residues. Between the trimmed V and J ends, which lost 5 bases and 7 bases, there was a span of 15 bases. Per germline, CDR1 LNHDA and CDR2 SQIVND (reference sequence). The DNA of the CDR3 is TGTGCCAGTAGTCTTGGACCGTCTCCCCAGCCCCAGCATTTT. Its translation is CASSLGPSPQPQHF. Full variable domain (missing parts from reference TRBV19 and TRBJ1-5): DGGITQSPKYLFRKEGQNVTLSCEQNLNHDAMYWYRQDPGQGLRLIYYSQIVNDFQKGDIAEGYSVSREKKESFPLTVTSAQKNPTAFYLCASSLGPSPQPQHFGDGTRLSIL.

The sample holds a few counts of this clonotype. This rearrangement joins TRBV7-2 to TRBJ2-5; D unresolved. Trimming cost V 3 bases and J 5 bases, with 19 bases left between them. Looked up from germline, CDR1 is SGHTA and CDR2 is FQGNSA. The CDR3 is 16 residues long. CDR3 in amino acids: CASSFQILAERETQYF. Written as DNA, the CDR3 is TGTGCCAGCAGCTTCCAAATACTCGCCGAACGGGAGACCCAGTACTTC.

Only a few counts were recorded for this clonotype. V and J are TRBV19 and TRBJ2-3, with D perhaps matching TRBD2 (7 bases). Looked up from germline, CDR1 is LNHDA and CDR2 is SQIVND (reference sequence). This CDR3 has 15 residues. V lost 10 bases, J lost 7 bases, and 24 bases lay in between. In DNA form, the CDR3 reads TGTGCCACTACGGTCGGGGGGCACCAATCCTATACGCAGTATTTT. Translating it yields CATTVGGHQSYTQYF.

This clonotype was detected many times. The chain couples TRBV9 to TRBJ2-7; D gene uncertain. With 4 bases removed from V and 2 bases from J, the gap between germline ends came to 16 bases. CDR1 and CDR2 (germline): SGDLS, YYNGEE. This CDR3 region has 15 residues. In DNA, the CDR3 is TGTGCCAGCAGCCCGAGACCCGTACGCCCCTACGAGCAGTACTTC. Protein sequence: CASSPRPVRPYEQYF.

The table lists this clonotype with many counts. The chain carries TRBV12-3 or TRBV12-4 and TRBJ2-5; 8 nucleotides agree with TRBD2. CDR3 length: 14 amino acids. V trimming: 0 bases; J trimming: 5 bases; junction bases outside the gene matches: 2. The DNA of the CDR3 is TGTGCCAGCAGTTTAGCTAGCGGGATTGAGACCCAGTACTTC. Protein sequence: CASSLASGIETQYF.